A single sample gave rise to the 18 T cell receptor beta chains below, sequenced in a study of cytomegalovirus exposure and HLA in healthy donors. It was with 60 Vbeta and 13 Jbeta primers that the PCR ran. Profiled with immunoSEQ multiplex PCR; TCRdb holds only in-frame clones, not every one. The sample yields around 150,000 clones, approximately 83% seen once. Sequenced sample: PBMCs. Every receptor here comes from a man aged 18-30 years in good health and CMV-seropositive.

The chain uses TRBV5-8 and TRBJ1-1; possible D gene TRBD1, 6 bases. Trimming left V 2 bases short and J 3 bases short, with 8 bases between. The CDR3 extends over 13 amino acids. The germline CDR1 and CDR2 sequences are SGHTS and YDEGEE. The CDR3 nucleotides read TGTGCCAGCAGCTTCACAGGGTACACTGAAGCTTTCTTT. It specifies CASSFTGYTEAFF.

The genes are TRBV27 and TRBJ2-5; tentative D call: TRBD1 (6 bases). Judging by the DNA end, TRBJ2-7 fits better; the J call may be wrong. The germline gives CDR1 MNHEY, CDR2 SMNVEV (reference sequence). There are 13 residues in the CDR3. CDR3 protein: CASSLQGSYEQYF. In DNA form, the CDR3 reads TGTGCCAGCAGTTTACAGGGGTCTTACGAGCAGTACTTC.

The rearrangement uses TRBV7-6 and TRBJ1-3; tentatively, D is TRBD1 (6 bases). Germline CDR1 SGHVS, CDR2 FNYEAQ. The CDR3 sequence is 18 residues long. V dropped 1 base and J dropped 1 base, with 17 bases sitting between them. This CDR3 is CASSLVGAGTSSGNTIYF. The DNA for the CDR3 is TGTGCCAGCAGCTTAGTAGGAGCCGGGACATCGTCTGGAAACACCATATATTTT.

The chain couples TRBV27 to TRBJ2-7, with TRBD1 identical over 9 bases. The germline CDR1 and CDR2 sequences are MNHEY and SMNVEV (reference sequence). CDR3 length: 16 residues. The V segment lost 5 bases and the J segment 0 bases; nucleotides outside the gene matches: 8. CDR3 residues: CASSQGTGMFSYEQYF. In DNA, the CDR3 is TGTGCCAGCAGTCAAGGGACAGGGATGTTCTCCTACGAGCAGTACTTC.

This rearrangement joins TRBV7-9 to TRBJ2-2; 8 nucleotides align to TRBD2. Germline V CDR1 and CDR2: SEHNR, FQNEAQ (reference sequence). Germline trimming cut 2 bases from V and 0 bases from J; bases unmatched to any gene: 5. The CDR3 is made up of 17 amino acids. The CDR3 DNA is TGTGCCAGCAGCTTACGGGGGGGCCTATCGAACACCGGGGAGCTGTTTTTT. Residues: CASSLRGGLSNTGELFF.

The J gene is TRBJ2-5, the V gene TRBV9, with 9 bases matching TRBD2. The CDR3 is 14 residues long. With 4 bases clipped from V and 5 bases from J, the junction kept 6 bases outside the gene matches. Per the germline V gene, CDR1 is SGDLS and CDR2 is YYNGEE. CDR3 region: CASSPERGEETQYF. The CDR3 nucleotides read TGTGCCAGCAGCCCCGAGCGGGGGGAGGAGACCCAGTACTTC. Full variable domain (rest looked up from reference TRBV9 and TRBJ2-5): DSGVTQTPKHLITATGQRVTLRCSPRSGDLSVYWYQQSLDQGLQFLIQYYNGEERAKGNILERFSAQQFPDLHSELNLSSLELGDSALYFCASSPERGEETQYFGPGTRLLVL.

The gene calls are TRBV6-1 and TRBJ2-6; 11 positions match TRBD1. J lost 3 bases, V lost 3 bases, and 4 bases had no gene match. This CDR3 spans 17 amino acids. Germline loops: CDR1 MNHNS, CDR2 SASEGT. The CDR3 DNA reads TGTGCCAGCAGTGACGGACAGGGGGCGGTTGGGGCCAACGTCCTGACTTTC. This gives the protein CASSDGQGAVGANVLTF.

CDR3 DNA sequence: TGTGCCTGGAGTGTACCGGGAACTGAAGCTTTCTTT. Translated, it gives CAWSVPGTEAFF. The chain combines TRBV30 with TRBJ1-1, with D uncertain. Germline values: CDR1 GTSNPN, CDR2 SVGIG (reference sequence). The CDR3 is 12 residues long. The germline V and J ends were trimmed by 0 bases and 5 bases, with 7 bases remaining between them.

The chain couples TRBV19 to TRBJ2-7; tentatively, D is TRBD2 (7 bases). V lost 2 bases and J 7 bases, leaving 12 bases between the germline ends. The CDR3 consists of 13 residues. CDR1 and CDR2 from the germline V gene are LNHDA and SQIVND (reference sequence). CDR3 in amino acids: CASSITGGGEQYF. The CDR3 region has the DNA TGTGCCAGTAGTATAACGGGGGGCGGTGAGCAGTACTTC.

V usage is TRBV7-9 and J usage is TRBJ2-7; D may be TRBD2 (6 bases). The CDR3 runs 17 residues. Trimming removed 2 bases at V and 0 bases at J, with 17 bases between. CDR1 SEHNR and CDR2 FQNEAQ come from the germline V gene (reference sequence). CDR3 in amino acids: CASSLLVGAGTSYEQYF. The CDR3 coding sequence is TGTGCCAGCAGCTTATTAGTGGGCGCGGGGACCTCCTACGAGCAGTACTTC.

V is TRBV7-2 and J is TRBJ2-7, with D possibly matching TRBD1 (6 bases). The CDR3 covers 15 residues. V dropped 2 bases and J dropped 2 bases, with 13 bases sitting between them. CDR1 is SGHTA, CDR2 FQGNSA, per germline. CDR3 DNA sequence: TGTGCCAGCAGCTTATTCTGGGACACTCCCTACGAGCAGTACTTC. Protein product: CASSLFWDTPYEQYF.

In this sample, this clone turned up once. The chain uses TRBV18 and TRBJ2-3, with 12 bases identical to TRBD2. The CDR3 has 14 amino acids. J lost 1 base, V lost 8 bases, and 1 base had no gene match. In germline, CDR1 is KGHSH, CDR2 LQKENI. CDR3 sequence reads: CASRTSGGTDTQYF. CDR3 DNA: TGTGCCAGCCGGACTAGCGGGGGCACAGATACGCAGTATTTT.

V usage is TRBV7-2 and J usage is TRBJ2-7; 7 bases are shared with TRBD2. The CDR3 totals 13 residues. CDR1 SGHTA and CDR2 FQGNSA come from the germline V gene. The J segment lost 5 bases and the V segment lost 3 bases, leaving 4 bases of the junction unmatched. Here the CDR3 DNA reads TGTGCCAGCAGCTTGGGGGGGATCGACGAGCAGTACTTC. It is translated as CASSLGGIDEQYF. The variable domain in full, completed from reference TRBV7-2 and TRBJ2-7, reads GAGVSQSPSNKVTEKGKDVELRCDPISGHTALYWYRQSLGQGLEFLIYFQGNSAPDKSGLPSDRFSAERTGGSVSTLTIQRTQQEDSAVYLCASSLGGIDEQYFGPGTRLTVT.

The V call is TRBV10-3, the J call TRBJ1-1; D gene uncertain. V lost 10 bases and J lost 0, with 12 bases in between. The CDR3 consists of 13 residues. Germline-derived CDR1 and CDR2 are ENHRY and SYGVKD. CDR3 sequence: CATRGQLNTEAFF. For the CDR3, the DNA is TGTGCCACCCGCGGGCAGTTGAACACTGAAGCTTTCTTT.

The chain employs TRBV23-1 and TRBJ2-1, with 14 bases that match TRBD2. TRBV23-1 is classed as an ORF, of uncertain function. CDR3 length: 16 amino acids. After removal of 4 bases from V and 7 bases from J, the junction contained 6 bases not matched to a gene. CDR3 sequence (DNA): TGCGCCAGCAGTCCGCGACTAGCGGGGGGGGGAAATGAGCAGTTCTTC. Amino acids: CASSPRLAGGGNEQFF.

The genes are TRBV6-6 and TRBJ1-3; the match to TRBD1 covers 8 bases. Germline CDR1 MNHNY, CDR2 SVGAGI (reference sequence). The CDR3 contains 15 residues. The V segment lost 6 bases and the J segment 2 bases; nucleotides outside the gene matches: 6. The CDR3 loop is CASRPTTGAGNTIYF. In DNA, the CDR3 is TGTGCCAGCAGGCCTACGACAGGGGCTGGAAACACCATATATTTT.

There are a few counts of this clone. The chain uses TRBV19 and TRBJ2-7; weak D call: TRBD2 (6 bases). The V and J ends lost 1 base and 0 bases respectively, with 13 bases between them. The V gene's germline CDR1 is LNHDA and CDR2 SQIVND (reference sequence). The CDR3 loop spans 16 amino acids. CDR3 sequence: CASSIGSGPNSYEQYF. The CDR3 DNA reads as TGTGCCAGTAGTATAGGTAGCGGTCCCAACTCCTACGAGCAGTACTTC.

This rearrangement joins TRBV2 to TRBJ2-4; weak D call: TRBD2 (7 bases). Trimming left V 5 bases short and J 1 base short, with 12 bases between. There are 15 residues in the CDR3. The V gene's germline CDR1 is SNHLY and CDR2 FYNNEI. CDR3 sequence reads: CASSKGGGAKNIQYF. CDR3 DNA sequence: TGTGCCAGCAGTAAGGGAGGGGGGGCCAAAAACATTCAGTACTTC. Filled out from reference TRBV2 and TRBJ2-4, the complete variable domain reads EPEVTQTPSHQVTQMGQEVILRCVPISNHLYFYWYRQILGQKVEFLVSFYNNEISEKSEIFDDQFSVERPDGSNFTLKIRSTKLEDSAMYFCASSKGGGAKNIQYFGAGTRLSVL.